This TCR beta chain was captured by sequencing in a study of patients and donors after allogeneic stem cell transplantation. One entry per CDR3 protein, called by TCRdb with MiXCR from the RT-PCR reads. The data show over 65,000 distinct CDR3 sequences, approximately 25% seen once. Germline CDR1 reads LGHNT; CDR2 reads FRNRAP. The CDR3 spans 16 residues. V gave up 0 bases and J gave up 7 bases, with 16 bases separating them. This clonotype has just a few counts. The clonotype was recovered from a human donor who was either an allogeneic HSCT recipient or a stem cell or donor lymphocyte infusion donor (not recorded which). It is not recorded whose cells these are; they may come from a transplant donor. The source material was blood, either unsorted or a sorted T cell fraction (not recorded which). The chain couples TRBV12-5 to TRBJ2-1, with D hard to call. CDR3: CASGLVNFGVENEQFF. The DNA for the CDR3 is TGTGCTAGTGGTTTGGTAAACTTTGGGGTGGAGAATGAGCAGTTCTTC.